This entry concerns a single T cell receptor beta chain. Germline loops: CDR1 SQVTM, CDR2 ANQGSEA. Trimming pared 4 bases from V and 5 bases from J, leaving 17 bases between. The CDR3 spans 14 residues. The data were taken from a study of blood T cells in healthy people across ages. Healthy Russian Caucasian donors spanned ages roughly 6 to 100 years. A second PCR of about 7 to 12 cycles used a sample-barcoded 5' primer and a J-beta primer mix. One entry per CDR3 protein results from TCRdb running MiXCR on the 5' RACE reads. The sample yields some 1,500,000 distinct CDR3 sequences, approximately 39% seen once.

The gene calls are TRBV29-1 and TRBJ1-2; a possible D gene is TRBD1 (5 bases). The receptor was derived from a woman aged 18-29 years in good health. The sample was blood. The CDR3 region is CSVGARGMGYGYTF. The CDR3 nucleotides are TGCAGCGTTGGTGCAAGGGGAATGGGTTATGGCTACACCTTC.